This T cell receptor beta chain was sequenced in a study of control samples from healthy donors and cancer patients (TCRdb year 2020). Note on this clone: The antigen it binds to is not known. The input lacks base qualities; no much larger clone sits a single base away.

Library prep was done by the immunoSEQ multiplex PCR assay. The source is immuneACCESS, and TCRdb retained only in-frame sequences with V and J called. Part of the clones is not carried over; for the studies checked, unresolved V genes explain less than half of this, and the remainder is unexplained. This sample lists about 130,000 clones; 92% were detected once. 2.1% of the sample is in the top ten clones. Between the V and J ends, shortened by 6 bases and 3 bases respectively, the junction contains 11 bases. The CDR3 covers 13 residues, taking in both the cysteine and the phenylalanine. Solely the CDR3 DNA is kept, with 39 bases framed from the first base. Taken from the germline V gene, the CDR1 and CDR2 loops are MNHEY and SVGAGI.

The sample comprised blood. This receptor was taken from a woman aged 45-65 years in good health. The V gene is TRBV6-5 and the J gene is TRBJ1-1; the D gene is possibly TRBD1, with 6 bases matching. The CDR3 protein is CASSPRGYTEAFF. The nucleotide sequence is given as TGTGCCAGCAGCCCGAGGGGGTACACTGAAGCTTTCTTT.